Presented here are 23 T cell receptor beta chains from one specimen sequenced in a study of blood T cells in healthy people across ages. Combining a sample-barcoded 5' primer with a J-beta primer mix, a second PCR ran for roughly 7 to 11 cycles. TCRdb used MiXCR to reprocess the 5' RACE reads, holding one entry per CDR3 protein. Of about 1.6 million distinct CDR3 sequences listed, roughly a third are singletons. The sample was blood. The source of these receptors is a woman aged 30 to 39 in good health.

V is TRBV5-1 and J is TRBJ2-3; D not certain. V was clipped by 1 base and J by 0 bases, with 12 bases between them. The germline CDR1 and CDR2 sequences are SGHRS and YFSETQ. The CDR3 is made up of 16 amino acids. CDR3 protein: CASSLFTFSSTDTQYF. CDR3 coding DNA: TGCGCCAGCAGCTTGTTCACGTTCAGTAGCACAGATACGCAGTATTTT.

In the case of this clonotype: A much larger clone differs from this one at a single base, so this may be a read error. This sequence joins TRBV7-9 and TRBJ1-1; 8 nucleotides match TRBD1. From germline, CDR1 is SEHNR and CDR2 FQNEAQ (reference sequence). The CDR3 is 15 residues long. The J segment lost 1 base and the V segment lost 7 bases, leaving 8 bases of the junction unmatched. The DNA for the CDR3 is TGTGCCAGCATCCCTCCCGGGACAGGGAACACTGAAGCTTTCTTT. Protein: CASIPPGTGNTEAFF.

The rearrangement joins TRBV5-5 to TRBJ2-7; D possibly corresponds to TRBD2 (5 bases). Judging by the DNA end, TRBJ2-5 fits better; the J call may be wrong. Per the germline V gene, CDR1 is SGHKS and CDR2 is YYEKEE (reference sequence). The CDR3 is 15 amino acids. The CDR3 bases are TGTGCCAGCAGCCTCGGACGGGGTGGGAAAGAGACCCAGTACTTC. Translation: CASSLGRGGKETQYF.

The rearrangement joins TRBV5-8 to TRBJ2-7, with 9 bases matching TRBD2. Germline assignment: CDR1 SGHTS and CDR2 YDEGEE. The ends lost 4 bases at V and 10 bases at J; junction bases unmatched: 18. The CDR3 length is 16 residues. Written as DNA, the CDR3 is TGTGCCAGCAGCAGCGGATTGGGACTAGCTGTTCAGATCCAGTACTTC. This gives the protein CASSSGLGLAVQIQYF. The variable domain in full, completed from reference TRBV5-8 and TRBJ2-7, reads EAGVTQSPTHLIKTRGQQATLRCSPISGHTSVYWYQQALGLGLQFLLWYDEGEERNRGNFPPRFSGRQFPNYSSELNVNALELEDSALYLCASSSGLGLAVQIQYFGPGTRLTVT.

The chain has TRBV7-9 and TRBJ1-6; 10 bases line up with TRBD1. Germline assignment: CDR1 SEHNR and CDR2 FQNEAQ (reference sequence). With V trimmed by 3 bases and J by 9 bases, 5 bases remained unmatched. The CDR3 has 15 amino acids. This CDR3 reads CASSFDRGLGSPLHF. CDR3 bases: TGTGCCAGCAGCTTCGACAGGGGGCTAGGTTCACCCCTCCACTTT.

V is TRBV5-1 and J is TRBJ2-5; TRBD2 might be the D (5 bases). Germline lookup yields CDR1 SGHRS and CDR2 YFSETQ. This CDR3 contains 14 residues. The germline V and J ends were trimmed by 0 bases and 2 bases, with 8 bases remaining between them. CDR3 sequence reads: CASSLGRRQETQYF. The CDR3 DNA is TGCGCCAGCAGCTTGGGTAGGAGGCAAGAGACCCAGTACTTC. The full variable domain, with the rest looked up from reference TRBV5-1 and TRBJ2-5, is KAGVTQTPRYLIKTRGQQVTLSCSPISGHRSVSWYQQTPGQGLQFLFEYFSETQRNKGNFPGRFSGRQFSNSRSEMNVSTLELGDSALYLCASSLGRRQETQYFGPGTRLLVL.

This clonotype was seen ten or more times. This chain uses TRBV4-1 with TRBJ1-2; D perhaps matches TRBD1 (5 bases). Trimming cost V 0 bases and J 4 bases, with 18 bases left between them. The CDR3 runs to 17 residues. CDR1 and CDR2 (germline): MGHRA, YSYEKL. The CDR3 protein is CASSQEMGHTGGYGYTF. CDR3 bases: TGCGCCAGCAGCCAAGAGATGGGTCATACCGGGGGCTATGGCTACACCTTC.

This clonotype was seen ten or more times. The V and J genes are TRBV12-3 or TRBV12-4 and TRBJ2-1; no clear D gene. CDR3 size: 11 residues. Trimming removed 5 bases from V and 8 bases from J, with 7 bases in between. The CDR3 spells CASSGYDEQFF. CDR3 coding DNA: TGTGCCAGCAGTGGATACGATGAGCAGTTCTTC.

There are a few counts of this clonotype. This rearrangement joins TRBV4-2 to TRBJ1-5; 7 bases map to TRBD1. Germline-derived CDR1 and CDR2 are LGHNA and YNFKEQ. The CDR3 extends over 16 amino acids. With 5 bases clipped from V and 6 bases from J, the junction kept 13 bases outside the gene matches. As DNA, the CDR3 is TGTGCCAGCAGCGAAGTGGGAGGGGGCGCTTCTCAGCCCCAGCATTTT. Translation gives CASSEVGGGASQPQHF.

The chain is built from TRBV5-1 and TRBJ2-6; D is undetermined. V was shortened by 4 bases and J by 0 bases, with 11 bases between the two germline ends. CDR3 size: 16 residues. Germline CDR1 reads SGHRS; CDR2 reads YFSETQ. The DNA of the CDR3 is TGCGCCAGCAGCCCGGCTCCCATCTCTGGGGCCAACGTCCTGACTTTC. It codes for CASSPAPISGANVLTF.

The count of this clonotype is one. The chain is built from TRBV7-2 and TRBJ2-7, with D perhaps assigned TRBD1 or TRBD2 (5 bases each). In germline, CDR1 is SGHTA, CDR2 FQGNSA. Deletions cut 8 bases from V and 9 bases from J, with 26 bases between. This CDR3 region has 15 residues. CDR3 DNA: TGTGCCAGCTCACCACCGTCGAGATCACTTGGGGGGCAGTACTTC. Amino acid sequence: CASSPPSRSLGGQYF.

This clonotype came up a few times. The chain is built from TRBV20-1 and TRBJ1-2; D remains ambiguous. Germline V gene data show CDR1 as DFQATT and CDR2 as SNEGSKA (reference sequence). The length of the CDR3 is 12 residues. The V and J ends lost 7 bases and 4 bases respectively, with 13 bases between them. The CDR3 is CSEVDGLYGYTF. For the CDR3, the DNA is TGCAGTGAAGTGGACGGCCTCTATGGCTACACCTTC.

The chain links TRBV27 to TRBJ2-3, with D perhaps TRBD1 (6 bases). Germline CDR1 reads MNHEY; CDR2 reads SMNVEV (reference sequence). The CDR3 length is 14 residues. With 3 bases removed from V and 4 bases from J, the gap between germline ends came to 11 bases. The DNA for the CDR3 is TGTGCCAGCAGTTTCGCACAGGGCCCAGATACGCAGTATTTT. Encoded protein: CASSFAQGPDTQYF.

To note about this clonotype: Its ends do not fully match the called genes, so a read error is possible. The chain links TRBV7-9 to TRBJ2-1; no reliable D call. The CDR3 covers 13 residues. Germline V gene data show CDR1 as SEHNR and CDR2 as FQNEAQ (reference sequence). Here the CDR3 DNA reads TGTACCAGCAGCTTAGGAACTTACAGTGAGCAGTTCTTC. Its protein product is CTSSLGTYSEQFF.

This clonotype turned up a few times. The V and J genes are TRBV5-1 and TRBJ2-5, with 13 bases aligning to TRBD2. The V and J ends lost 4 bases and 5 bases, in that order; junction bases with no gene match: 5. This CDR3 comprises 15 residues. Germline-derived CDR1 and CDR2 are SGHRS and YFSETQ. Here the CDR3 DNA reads TGCGCCAGCAGCATCGGACTAGCGGGGGTTGAGACCCAGTACTTC. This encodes CASSIGLAGVETQYF.

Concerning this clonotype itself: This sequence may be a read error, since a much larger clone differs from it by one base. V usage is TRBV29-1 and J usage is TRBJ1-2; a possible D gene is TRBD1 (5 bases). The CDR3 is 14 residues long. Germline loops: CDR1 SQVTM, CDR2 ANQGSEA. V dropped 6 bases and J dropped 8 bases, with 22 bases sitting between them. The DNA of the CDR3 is TGCAGCGTGACCTCCTCCGGAATAGGGGACGGCTACACCTTC. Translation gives CSVTSSGIGDGYTF.

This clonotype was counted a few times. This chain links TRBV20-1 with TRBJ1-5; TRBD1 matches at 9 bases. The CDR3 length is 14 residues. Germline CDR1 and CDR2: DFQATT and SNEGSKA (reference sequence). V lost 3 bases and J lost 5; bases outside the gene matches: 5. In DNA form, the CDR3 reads TGCAGTGCTAGCGGGACAGGGAGTTATCAGCCCCAGCATTTT. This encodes CSASGTGSYQPQHF.

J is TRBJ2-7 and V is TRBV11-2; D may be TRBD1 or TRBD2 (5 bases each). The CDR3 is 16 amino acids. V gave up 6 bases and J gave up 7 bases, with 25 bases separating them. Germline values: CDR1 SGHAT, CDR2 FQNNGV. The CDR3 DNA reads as TGTGCCAGCAGACCCACGCCCGGGACGGCTTCCGGAGAGCAGTACTTC. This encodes CASRPTPGTASGEQYF.

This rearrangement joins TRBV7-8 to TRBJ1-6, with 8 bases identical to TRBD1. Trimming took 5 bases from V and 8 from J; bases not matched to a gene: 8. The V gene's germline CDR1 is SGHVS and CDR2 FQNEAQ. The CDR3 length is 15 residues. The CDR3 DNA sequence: TGTGCCAGCAGCGAGCGGACAGGGCTCTATTCACCCCTCCACTTT. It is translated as CASSERTGLYSPLHF.

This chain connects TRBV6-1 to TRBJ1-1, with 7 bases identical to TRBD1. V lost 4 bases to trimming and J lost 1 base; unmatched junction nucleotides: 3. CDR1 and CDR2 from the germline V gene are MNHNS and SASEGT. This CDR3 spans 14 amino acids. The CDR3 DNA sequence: TGTGCCAGCAGTGGAGGGACAGCGAACACTGAAGCTTTCTTT. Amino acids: CASSGGTANTEAFF.

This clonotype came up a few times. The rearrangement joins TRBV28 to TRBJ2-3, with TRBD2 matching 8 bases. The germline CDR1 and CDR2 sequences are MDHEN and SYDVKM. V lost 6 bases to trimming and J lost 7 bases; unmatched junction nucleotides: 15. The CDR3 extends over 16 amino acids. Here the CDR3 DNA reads TGTGCCAGCAGCTTCCATTCGCCCCGGGAGGGACATACGCAGTATTTT. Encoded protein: CASSFHSPREGHTQYF. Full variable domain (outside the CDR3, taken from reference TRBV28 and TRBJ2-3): DVKVTQSSRYLVKRTGEKVFLECVQDMDHENMFWYRQDPGLGLRLIYFSYDVKMKEKGDIPEGYSVSREKKERFSLILESASTNQTSMYLCASSFHSPREGHTQYFGPGTRLTVL.

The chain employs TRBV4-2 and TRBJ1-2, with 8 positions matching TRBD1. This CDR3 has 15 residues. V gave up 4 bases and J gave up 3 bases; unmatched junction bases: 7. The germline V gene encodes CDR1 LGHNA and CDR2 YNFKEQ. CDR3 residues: CASSPDRGVDYGYTF. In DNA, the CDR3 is TGTGCCAGCAGCCCCGACAGGGGTGTTGACTATGGCTACACCTTC.

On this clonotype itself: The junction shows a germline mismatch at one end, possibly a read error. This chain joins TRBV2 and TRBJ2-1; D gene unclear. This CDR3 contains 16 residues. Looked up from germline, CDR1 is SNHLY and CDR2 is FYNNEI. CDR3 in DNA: TGTGCCAGCAGTTTGTGGGCCGAGAGCTCCTACAATGAGCGGTTCTTC. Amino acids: CASSLWAESSYNERFF. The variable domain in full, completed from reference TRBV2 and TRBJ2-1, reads EPEVTQTPSHQVTQMGQEVILRCVPISNHLYFYWYRQILGQKVEFLVSFYNNEISEKSEIFDDQFSVERPDGSNFTLKIRSTKLEDSAMYFCASSLWAESSYNERFFGPGTRLTVL.